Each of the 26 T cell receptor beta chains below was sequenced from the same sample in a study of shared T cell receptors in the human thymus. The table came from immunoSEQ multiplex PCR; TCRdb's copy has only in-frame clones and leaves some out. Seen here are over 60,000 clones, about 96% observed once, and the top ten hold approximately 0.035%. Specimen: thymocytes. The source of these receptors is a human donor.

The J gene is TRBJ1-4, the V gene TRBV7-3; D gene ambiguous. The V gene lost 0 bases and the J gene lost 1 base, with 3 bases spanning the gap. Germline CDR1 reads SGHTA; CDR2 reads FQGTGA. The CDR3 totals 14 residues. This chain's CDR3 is CASSLTGTNEKLFF. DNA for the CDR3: TGTGCCAGCAGCTTAACCGGAACTAATGAAAAACTGTTTTTT.

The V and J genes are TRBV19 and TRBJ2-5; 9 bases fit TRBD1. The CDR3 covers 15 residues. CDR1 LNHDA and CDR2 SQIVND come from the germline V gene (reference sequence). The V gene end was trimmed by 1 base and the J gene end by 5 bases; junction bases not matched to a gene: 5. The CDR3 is CASSIARDRVETQYF. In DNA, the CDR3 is TGTGCCAGTAGTATAGCCCGGGACAGGGTGGAGACCCAGTACTTC.

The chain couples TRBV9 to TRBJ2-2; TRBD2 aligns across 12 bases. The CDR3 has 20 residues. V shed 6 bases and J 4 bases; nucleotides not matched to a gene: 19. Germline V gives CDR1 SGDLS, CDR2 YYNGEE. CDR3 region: CASTSLPGASGGAGTGELFF. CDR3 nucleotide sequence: TGTGCCAGCACCTCCCTCCCTGGGGCTAGCGGGGGGGCAGGCACCGGGGAGCTGTTTTTT.

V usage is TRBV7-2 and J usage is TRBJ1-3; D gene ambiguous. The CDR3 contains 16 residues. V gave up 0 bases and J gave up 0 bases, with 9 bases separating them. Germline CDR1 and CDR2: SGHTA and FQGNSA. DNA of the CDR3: TGTGCCAGCAGCTTAGCGAAGAGTTCCTCTGGAAACACCATATATTTT. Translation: CASSLAKSSSGNTIYF.

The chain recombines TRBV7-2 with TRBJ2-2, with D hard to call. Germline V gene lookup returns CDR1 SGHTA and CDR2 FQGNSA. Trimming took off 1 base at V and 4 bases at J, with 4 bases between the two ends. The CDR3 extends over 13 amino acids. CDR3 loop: CASSLESTGELFF. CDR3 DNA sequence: TGTGCCAGCAGCTTAGAAAGCACCGGGGAGCTGTTTTTT.

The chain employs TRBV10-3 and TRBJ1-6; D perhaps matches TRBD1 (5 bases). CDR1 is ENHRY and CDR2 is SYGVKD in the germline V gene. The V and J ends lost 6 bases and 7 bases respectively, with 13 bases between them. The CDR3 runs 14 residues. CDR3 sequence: CAISEAGRNSPLHF. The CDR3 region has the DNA TGTGCCATCAGCGAGGCAGGGCGAAATTCACCCCTCCACTTT.

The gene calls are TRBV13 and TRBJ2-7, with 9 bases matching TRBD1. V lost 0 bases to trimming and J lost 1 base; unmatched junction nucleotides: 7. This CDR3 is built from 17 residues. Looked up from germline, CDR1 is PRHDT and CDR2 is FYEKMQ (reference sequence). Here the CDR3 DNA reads TGTGCCAGCAGCTTAGGCCTAGGGGGACAGGGATCCTACGAGCAGTACTTC. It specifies CASSLGLGGQGSYEQYF. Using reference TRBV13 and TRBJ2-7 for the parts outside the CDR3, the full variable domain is AAGVIQSPRHLIKEKRETATLKCYPIPRHDTVYWYQQGPGQDPQFLISFYEKMQSDKGSIPDRFSAQQFSDYHSELNMSSLELGDSALYFCASSLGLGGQGSYEQYFGPGTRLTVT.

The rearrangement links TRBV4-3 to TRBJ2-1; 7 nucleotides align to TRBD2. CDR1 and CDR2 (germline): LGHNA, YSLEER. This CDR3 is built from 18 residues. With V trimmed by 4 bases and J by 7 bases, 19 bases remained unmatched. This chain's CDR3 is CASSPQALATTRRNEQFF. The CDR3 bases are TGCGCCAGCAGCCCTCAGGCACTAGCGACCACTCGAAGGAATGAGCAGTTCTTC.

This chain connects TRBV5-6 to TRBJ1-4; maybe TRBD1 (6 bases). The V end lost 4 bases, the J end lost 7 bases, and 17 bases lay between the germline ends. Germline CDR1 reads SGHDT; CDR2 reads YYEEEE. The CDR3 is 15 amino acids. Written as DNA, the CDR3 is TGTGCCAGCAGCGCAAGAACAGGGACCGGTGAAAAACTGTTTTTT. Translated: CASSARTGTGEKLFF. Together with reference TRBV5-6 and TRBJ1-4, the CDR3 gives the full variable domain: DAGVTQSPTHLIKTRGQQVTLRCSPKSGHDTVSWYQQALGQGPQFIFQYYEEEERQRGNFPDRFSGHQFPNYSSELNVNALLLGDSALYLCASSARTGTGEKLFFGSGTQLSVL.

The chain's CDR3 is CAIRDSGRTDTQYF. The CDR3 coding sequence is TGTGCCATCAGGGACTCTGGGCGCACAGATACGCAGTATTTT. The chain links TRBV10-3 to TRBJ2-3; D might be TRBD2 (5 bases). Germline loops: CDR1 ENHRY, CDR2 SYGVKD. The CDR3 spans 14 residues. Deletions cut 6 bases from V and 1 base from J, with 11 bases between.

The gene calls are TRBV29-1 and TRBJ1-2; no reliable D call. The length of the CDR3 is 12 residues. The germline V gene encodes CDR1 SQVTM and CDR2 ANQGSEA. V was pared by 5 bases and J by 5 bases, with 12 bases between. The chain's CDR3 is CSVLVGSYGYTF. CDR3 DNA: TGCAGCGTTTTAGTAGGGAGTTATGGCTACACCTTC.

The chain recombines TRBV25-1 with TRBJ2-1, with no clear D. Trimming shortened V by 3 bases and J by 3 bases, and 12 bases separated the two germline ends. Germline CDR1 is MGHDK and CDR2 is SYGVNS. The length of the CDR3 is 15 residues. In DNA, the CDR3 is TGTGCCAGCAGTGACCGCAGTATGGTCTACAATGAGCAGTTCTTC. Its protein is CASSDRSMVYNEQFF.

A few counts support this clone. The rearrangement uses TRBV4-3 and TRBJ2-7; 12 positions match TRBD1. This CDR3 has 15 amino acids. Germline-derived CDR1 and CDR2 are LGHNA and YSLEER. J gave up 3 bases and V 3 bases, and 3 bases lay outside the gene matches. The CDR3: CASSQGQGANYEQYF. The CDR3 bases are TGCGCCAGCAGCCAGGGACAGGGGGCCAACTACGAGCAGTACTTC.

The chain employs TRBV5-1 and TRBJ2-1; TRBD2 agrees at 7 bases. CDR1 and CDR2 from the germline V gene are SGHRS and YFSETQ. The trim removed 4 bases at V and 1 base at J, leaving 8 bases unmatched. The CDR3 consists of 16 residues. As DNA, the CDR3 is TGCGCCAGCAGCCCCTTGAGGGAGGGGTCCTACAATGAGCAGTTCTTC. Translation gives CASSPLREGSYNEQFF.

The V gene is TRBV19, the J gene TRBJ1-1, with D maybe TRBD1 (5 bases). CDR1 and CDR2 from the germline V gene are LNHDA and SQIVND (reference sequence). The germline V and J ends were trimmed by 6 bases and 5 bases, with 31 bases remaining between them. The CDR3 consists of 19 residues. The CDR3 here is CASSRGTEGGRGVSTEAFF. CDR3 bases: TGTGCCAGTAGCCGTGGGACGGAAGGAGGTCGGGGGGTTTCTACTGAAGCTTTCTTT.

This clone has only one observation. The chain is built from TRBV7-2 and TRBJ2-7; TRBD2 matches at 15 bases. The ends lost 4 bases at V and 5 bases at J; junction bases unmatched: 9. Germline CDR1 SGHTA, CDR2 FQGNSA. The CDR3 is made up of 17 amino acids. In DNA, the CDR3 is TGTGCCAGCAGCTCCCGAGGGACTAGCGGGGGGCTCAACGAGCAGTACTTC. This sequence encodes CASSSRGTSGGLNEQYF.

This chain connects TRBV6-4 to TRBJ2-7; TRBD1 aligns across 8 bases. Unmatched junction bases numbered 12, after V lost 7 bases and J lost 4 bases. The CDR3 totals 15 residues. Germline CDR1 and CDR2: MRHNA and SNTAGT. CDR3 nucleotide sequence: TGTGCCAGCACAGATGGGACAGGATTCTCTTACGAGCAGTACTTC. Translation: CASTDGTGFSYEQYF.

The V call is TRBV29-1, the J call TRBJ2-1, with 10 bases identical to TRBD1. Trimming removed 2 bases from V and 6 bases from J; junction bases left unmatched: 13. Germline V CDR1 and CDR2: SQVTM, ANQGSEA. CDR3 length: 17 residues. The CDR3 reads CSVECRDRGPLSNEQFF. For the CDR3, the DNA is TGCAGCGTTGAATGCCGGGACAGGGGACCCCTAAGCAATGAGCAGTTCTTC.

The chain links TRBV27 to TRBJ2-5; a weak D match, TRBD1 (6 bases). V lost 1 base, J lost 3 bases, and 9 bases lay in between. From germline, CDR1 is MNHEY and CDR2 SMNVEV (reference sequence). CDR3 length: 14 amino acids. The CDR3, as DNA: TGTGCCAGCAGTTTATATAGGACAGAAGAGACCCAGTACTTC. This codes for CASSLYRTEETQYF.

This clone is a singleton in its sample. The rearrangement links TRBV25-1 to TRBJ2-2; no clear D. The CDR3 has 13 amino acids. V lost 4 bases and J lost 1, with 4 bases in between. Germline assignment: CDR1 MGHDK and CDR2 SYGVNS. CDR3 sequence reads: CASSGVNTGELFF. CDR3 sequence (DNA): TGTGCCAGCAGTGGAGTGAACACCGGGGAGCTGTTTTTT. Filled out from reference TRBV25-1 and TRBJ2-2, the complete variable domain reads EADIYQTPRYLVIGTGKKITLECSQTMGHDKMYWYQQDPGMELHLIHYSYGVNSTEKGDLSSESTVSRIRTEHFPLTLESARPSHTSQYLCASSGVNTGELFFGEGSRLTVL.

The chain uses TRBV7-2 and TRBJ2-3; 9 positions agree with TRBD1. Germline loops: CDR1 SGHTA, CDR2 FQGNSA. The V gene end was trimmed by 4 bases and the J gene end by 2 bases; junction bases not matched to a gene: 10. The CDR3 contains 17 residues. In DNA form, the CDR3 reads TGTGCCAGCAGCTCTCGGTCCGGGACAGGGAACACAGATACGCAGTATTTT. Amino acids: CASSSRSGTGNTDTQYF.

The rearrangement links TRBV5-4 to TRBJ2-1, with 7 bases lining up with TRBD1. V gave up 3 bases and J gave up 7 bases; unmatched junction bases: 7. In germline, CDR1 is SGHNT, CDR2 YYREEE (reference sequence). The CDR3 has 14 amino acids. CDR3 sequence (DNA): TGTGCCAGCAGCTCGGACAGGTCGGGGAATGAGCAGTTCTTC. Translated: CASSSDRSGNEQFF.

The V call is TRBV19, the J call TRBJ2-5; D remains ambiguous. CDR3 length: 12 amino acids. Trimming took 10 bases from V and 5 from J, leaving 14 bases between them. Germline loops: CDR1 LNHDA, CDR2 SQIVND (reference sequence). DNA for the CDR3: TGTGCCACCAAACACTTCGGGGAGACCCAGTACTTC. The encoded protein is CATKHFGETQYF.

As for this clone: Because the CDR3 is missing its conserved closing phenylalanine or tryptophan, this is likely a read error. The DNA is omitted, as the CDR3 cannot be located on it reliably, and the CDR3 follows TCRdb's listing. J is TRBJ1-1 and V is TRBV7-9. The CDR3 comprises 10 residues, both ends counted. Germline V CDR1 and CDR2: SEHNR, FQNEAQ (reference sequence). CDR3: CASSPPPGRL.

This CDR3 reads CASRRGQGPNYGYTF. CDR3 in DNA: TGTGCCAGCAGGAGGGGTCAGGGGCCTAACTATGGCTACACCTTC. The chain recombines TRBV9 with TRBJ1-2; TRBD1 might be the D (6 bases). CDR1 SGDLS and CDR2 YYNGEE come from the germline V gene. This CDR3 has 15 amino acids. The V end lost 5 bases, the J end lost 0 bases, and 14 bases lay between the germline ends.

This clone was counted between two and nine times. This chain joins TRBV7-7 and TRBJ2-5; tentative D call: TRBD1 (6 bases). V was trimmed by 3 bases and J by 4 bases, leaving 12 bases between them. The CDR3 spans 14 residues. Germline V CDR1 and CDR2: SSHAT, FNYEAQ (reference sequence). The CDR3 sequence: CASSFTGTGETQYF. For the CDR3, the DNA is TGTGCCAGCAGCTTTACAGGGACGGGAGAGACCCAGTACTTC.